This T cell receptor (beta chain) was recovered during a study of T cells in Graves' hyperthyroidism and ophthalmopathy. Notes on the study in general: The blood repertoire included most of the expanded thyroid clonotypes above 0.001. Ophthalmopathy prediction by the model preceded onset by a median roughly 6 months.

J was trimmed by 5 bases and V by 5 bases; bases with no gene match: 5. The CDR3 is 14 amino acids. Amplification yielded TCR beta CDR3 regions, with RNA transcripts as the source. During a first-round RT-PCR of the TCR CDR3, the HTBI primer set was used. TCRdb re-called the multiplex PCR reads through MiXCR, storing one row per CDR3 protein. Among 550,000 to 600,000 distinct CDR3 sequences listed, 46% were seen once. This clonotype has a count of ten or more. Antigen specificity is unknown. Patients were excluded for uncontrolled infection, other autoimmune disease, pregnancy or lactation. Thyroid ultrasound, orbital computed tomography, clinical symptoms, and serum thyroxine and TRAb underpinned diagnoses.

Sequenced material: peripheral blood or thyroid tissue (not recorded which). The TCR comes from an adult woman with Graves' disease, either hyperthyroidism or ophthalmopathy (not recorded which). This chain connects TRBV12-3 or TRBV12-4 to TRBJ2-1, with TRBD2 identical over 8 bases. CDR3 nucleotides: TGTGCCAGCAGTATACATAGCGGGAACAATGAGCAGTTCTTC. Its translation: CASSIHSGNNEQFF.